One sample yielded the 8 T cell receptor beta chains listed below, sequenced in a study of cytomegalovirus exposure and HLA in healthy donors. Generated by immunoSEQ multiplex PCR, the TCRdb table keeps only in-frame clones and is missing some. Of roughly 140,000 clones listed, roughly 88% are singletons. Sequencing input: PBMCs. All receptors derive from a woman aged 18-29 years in good health and CMV-seropositive.

The CDR3 loop reads CASSLAKGWEGYTF. In DNA form, the CDR3 reads TGCGCCAGCAGCTTGGCTAAGGGGTGGGAAGGCTACACCTTC. J is TRBJ1-2 and V is TRBV5-1; D might be TRBD1 (5 bases). This CDR3 spans 14 amino acids. CDR1 and CDR2 (germline): SGHRS, YFSETQ. Trimming removed 0 bases at V and 8 bases at J, with 14 bases between.

The genes are TRBV9 and TRBJ1-6; TRBD1 aligns across 7 bases. The V and J ends lost 6 bases and 6 bases, in that order; junction bases with no gene match: 21. CDR3 size: 19 residues. The V gene's germline CDR1 is SGDLS and CDR2 YYNGEE. As DNA, the CDR3 is TGTGCCAGCAACGGAGGGACGGCCACAGGGGTACGACCTAATTCACCCCTCCACTTT. Translated, it gives CASNGGTATGVRPNSPLHF.

The chain combines TRBV28 with TRBJ2-2; D remains unclear. Germline CDR1 and CDR2: MDHEN and SYDVKM. The CDR3 is made up of 15 amino acids. With 3 bases removed from V and 1 base from J, the gap between germline ends came to 9 bases. For the CDR3, the DNA is TGTGCCAGCAGTTTGCTGGCCGAGAACACCGGGGAGCTGTTTTTT. Amino acid sequence: CASSLLAENTGELFF.

The chain combines TRBV29-1 with TRBJ1-3; no clear D gene. Germline CDR1 is SQVTM and CDR2 is ANQGSEA. The CDR3 totals 14 residues. Trimming removed 2 bases at V and 3 bases at J, with 11 bases between. This chain's CDR3 is CSVERRGGGNTIYF. CDR3 bases: TGCAGCGTTGAACGTCGGGGTGGTGGAAACACCATATATTTT.

V and J are TRBV29-1 and TRBJ1-1, with D possibly being TRBD1 (5 bases). The V end lost 6 bases, the J end lost 5 bases, and 19 bases lay between the germline ends. The CDR3 has 14 amino acids. The germline V gene encodes CDR1 SQVTM and CDR2 ANQGSEA. CDR3 sequence reads: CSVQSARAGTEAFF. In DNA, the CDR3 is TGCAGCGTCCAATCGGCCAGGGCCGGAACTGAAGCTTTCTTT.

This chain links TRBV4-1 with TRBJ1-6; TRBD1 matches at 7 bases. The CDR3 is made up of 16 amino acids. J was trimmed by 7 bases and V by 4 bases; bases with no gene match: 10. Germline lookup yields CDR1 MGHRA and CDR2 YSYEKL. CDR3 DNA sequence: TGCGCCAGCAGCCCAATGACAGGGTATACCAATTCACCCCTCCACTTT. Its translation is CASSPMTGYTNSPLHF.

The chain combines TRBV12-1 with TRBJ2-1; TRBD2, the table's D call, was not compared with the DNA. TRBV12-1 corresponds to a pseudogene. CDR3 length: 15 residues. The CDR3: CASSFITSGGSGQFF. CDR3 bases: TGTGCCAGCAGCTTTATCACTAGCGGGGGTAGCGGGCAGTTCTTC.

The chain couples TRBV4-1 to TRBJ2-3, with TRBD2 identical over 8 bases. Losses at the gene ends were 1 base for V and 4 bases for J; bases not matched to a gene: 13. Germline CDR1 reads MGHRA; CDR2 reads YSYEKL. The CDR3 is 18 amino acids. In DNA form, the CDR3 reads TGCGCCAGCAGCCAAGTCCCGGCCGCAGCGGGAGAAGCAGATACGCAGTATTTT. The encoded protein is CASSQVPAAAGEADTQYF.